This TCR beta chain was recovered during a study of blood T cells in healthy people across ages. Study details: Roughly one uniquely barcoded beta molecule per two T cells was captured.

Notes on the study in general: Estimates of diversity drawn from one million T cells were considered underestimates.

With a J-beta primer mix and a sample-barcoded 5' primer, a second PCR ran about 6 to 11 cycles. A single record per CDR3 protein comes from TCRdb applying MiXCR to the 5' RACE reads. There are about 800,000 distinct CDR3 sequences in the sample; 35% to 60% occur only once, and 15% to 20% lies in the top ten. On this clonotype: Its antigen is currently unknown.

CDR3 length: 14 residues. Trimming cost V 5 bases and J 5 bases; bases outside gene matches: 4. Germline V gene sequence: CDR1 MNHNY, CDR2 SVGAGI (reference sequence). The sequencing input was blood. The origin of this receptor is a man older than 75 in good health. The J gene is TRBJ1-5, the V gene TRBV6-6, with 9 bases aligning to TRBD1. The CDR3 sequence: CASSGTGYHQPQHF. CDR3 bases: TGTGCCAGCAGTGGGACAGGGTATCATCAGCCCCAGCATTTT.